Each of the 16 T cell receptor beta chains below was sequenced from the same sample in a study of blood T cell repertoires in COVID-19. Some clones are missing from TCRdb's copy, which holds only in-frame ones; the method was immunoSEQ multiplex PCR. The table records around 470,000 clones, about 90% of them present only once. Specimen: PBMCs or T cells enriched from blood (not recorded which). The receptors stem from a young man who had recovered from COVID-19.

This chain joins TRBV27 and TRBJ1-2, with a tentative D call TRBD1 (6 bases). V lost 3 bases and J lost 6, with 17 bases in between. The CDR3 contains 15 residues. Looked up from germline, CDR1 is MNHEY and CDR2 is SMNVEV (reference sequence). CDR3 DNA sequence: TGTGCCAGCAGTTTCGGAATGGGGGGGCGAAATGGCTACACCTTC. Translation: CASSFGMGGRNGYTF.

In this sample, this clone turned up once. The chain recombines TRBV6-5 with TRBJ1-3, with 7 positions matching TRBD1. Germline V lookup: CDR1 MNHEY, CDR2 SVGAGI. The CDR3 loop spans 13 amino acids. Unmatched junction bases numbered 3, after V lost 6 bases and J lost 4 bases. For the CDR3, the DNA is TGTGCCAGCAGCCGGGGACAGGGAAACACCATATATTTT. This codes for CASSRGQGNTIYF.

V gene TRBV2 combines with J gene TRBJ2-5; no firm D call. Trimming shortened V by 7 bases and J by 1 base, and 10 bases separated the two germline ends. The germline V gene encodes CDR1 SNHLY and CDR2 FYNNEI. The CDR3 has 13 amino acids. The CDR3 region has the DNA TGTGCCAGCAAACGGTCAGGCCAAGAGACCCAGTACTTC. Its protein product is CASKRSGQETQYF.

The chain links TRBV27 to TRBJ1-1; 7 nucleotides align to TRBD1. The CDR3 covers 13 residues. Trimming removed 3 bases from V and 3 bases from J; junction bases left unmatched: 1. CDR1 MNHEY and CDR2 SMNVEV come from the germline V gene (reference sequence). CDR3 DNA sequence: TGTGCCAGCAGTTTCGACAGGGACACTGAAGCTTTCTTT. Its translation is CASSFDRDTEAFF.

CDR3 in DNA: TGTGCCAGCAGCCTACTCGCGGCGGGGGGCAGGACTGAAGCTTTCTTT. The encoded protein is CASSLLAAGGRTEAFF. V gene TRBV14 combines with J gene TRBJ1-1; tentative D call: TRBD1 (6 bases). CDR1 is SGHDN and CDR2 is FVKESK in the germline V gene. Trimming removed 4 bases at V and 5 bases at J, with 20 bases between. The CDR3 contains 16 residues.

The rearrangement uses TRBV3-1 (or the pseudogene TRBV3-2) and TRBJ2-7, with 11 bases matching TRBD2. V gave up 5 bases and J gave up 5 bases; unmatched junction bases: 8. The germline V gene encodes CDR1 LGHDT and CDR2 YNNKEL (reference sequence). The CDR3 sequence is 15 residues long. The CDR3 loop is CASSGTPGLADEQYF. The CDR3 DNA sequence: TGTGCCAGCAGCGGGACCCCGGGACTAGCGGACGAGCAGTACTTC.

CDR3 bases: TGCGCCAGCAGTGAGTCTACGGAGTTAAACACCATATATTTT. Its protein is CASSESTELNTIYF. The V and J genes are TRBV10-2 and TRBJ1-3, with D unresolved. The ends were cut back, 0 bases at V and 6 bases at J, with 9 bases in the middle. The length of the CDR3 is 14 residues. Germline CDR1 is WSHSY and CDR2 is SAAADI.

The chain couples TRBV5-5 to TRBJ1-1, with D perhaps TRBD1 (5 bases). The germline V gene has CDR1 SGHKS and CDR2 YYEKEE (reference sequence). This CDR3 is 15 amino acids long. Trimming left V 4 bases short and J 1 base short, with 14 bases between. This CDR3 reads CASSPGWGGNTEAFF. CDR3 nucleotides: TGTGCCAGCAGCCCCGGGTGGGGGGGGAACACTGAAGCTTTCTTT.

The chain recombines TRBV11-2 with TRBJ2-7, with TRBD2 identical over 12 bases. The CDR3 contains 15 residues. Germline V gene data show CDR1 as SGHAT and CDR2 as FQNNGV. V lost 3 bases, J lost 5 bases, and 5 bases stayed unmatched. CDR3 in DNA: TGTGCCAGCAGCTTTACTAGCGGGAGGTCTCACGAGCAGTACTTC. This codes for CASSFTSGRSHEQYF.

This clone has just one count. The rearrangement links TRBV2 to TRBJ1-1; 7 nucleotides match TRBD1. Germline-derived CDR1 and CDR2 are SNHLY and FYNNEI. The CDR3 runs 12 residues. The ends lost 9 bases at V and 6 bases at J; junction bases unmatched: 7. CDR3 bases: TGTGCCAGTGTGGGCAGGGGGGCTGAAGCTTTCTTT. Amino acid sequence: CASVGRGAEAFF.

The chain carries TRBV4-2 and TRBJ1-1, with TRBD1 as a possible D gene (5 bases). CDR1 is LGHNA, CDR2 YNFKEQ, per germline. There are 16 residues in the CDR3. Trimming shortened V by 4 bases and J by 2 bases, and 17 bases separated the two germline ends. CDR3 bases: TGTGCCAGCAGCCTCCAAGTGGGGCAGGGCAACACTGAAGCTTTCTTT. It specifies CASSLQVGQGNTEAFF.

The V call is TRBV6-5, the J call TRBJ1-1; 7 bases are a match to TRBD1. V shed 10 bases and J 0 bases; nucleotides not matched to a gene: 8. Germline-derived CDR1 and CDR2 are MNHEY and SVGAGI. The CDR3 has 14 residues. The CDR3 loop is CATNRGNMNTEAFF. DNA of the CDR3: TGTGCCACTAACAGGGGCAACATGAACACTGAAGCTTTCTTT.

This clone appeared a single time. This rearrangement joins TRBV11-2 to TRBJ2-7, with 7 nucleotides matching TRBD2. Trimming took 5 bases from V and 6 from J; bases not matched to a gene: 4. The germline CDR1 and CDR2 sequences are SGHAT and FQNNGV. CDR3 size: 12 residues. This CDR3 reads CASSVRTSEQYF. Here the CDR3 DNA reads TGTGCCAGCAGCGTACGGACTAGCGAGCAGTACTTC.

Comment on this clone: Different DNA sequences within this sample yield the same CDR3. This chain joins TRBV19 and TRBJ1-1, with D hard to call. V lost 1 base to trimming and J lost 7 bases, with 10 bases between them. Germline V gives CDR1 LNHDA, CDR2 SQIVND (reference sequence). CDR3 size: 13 residues. The DNA for the CDR3 is TGTGCCAGTAGTATAGGTAGAGGTTATGAAGCTTTCTTT. Translating gives CASSIGRGYEAFF.

The chain combines TRBV15 with TRBJ2-5; D remains ambiguous. Germline CDR1 is LNHNV and CDR2 is YYDKDF (reference sequence). V was cut by 0 bases and J by 5 bases, with 16 bases left in between. This CDR3 region has 16 residues. The CDR3 nucleotides read TGTGCCACCAGCAGAGATTTAATAGGTCGGGTGGAGACCCAGTACTTC. Its protein product is CATSRDLIGRVETQYF.

The chain combines TRBV9 with TRBJ1-3; D call uncertain. CDR1 is SGDLS and CDR2 is YYNGEE in the germline V gene. Deletions cut 6 bases from V and 4 bases from J, with 8 bases between. This CDR3 spans 12 amino acids. CDR3 residues: CASNQEGNTIYF. The CDR3 bases are TGTGCCAGCAATCAAGAGGGAAACACCATATATTTT.